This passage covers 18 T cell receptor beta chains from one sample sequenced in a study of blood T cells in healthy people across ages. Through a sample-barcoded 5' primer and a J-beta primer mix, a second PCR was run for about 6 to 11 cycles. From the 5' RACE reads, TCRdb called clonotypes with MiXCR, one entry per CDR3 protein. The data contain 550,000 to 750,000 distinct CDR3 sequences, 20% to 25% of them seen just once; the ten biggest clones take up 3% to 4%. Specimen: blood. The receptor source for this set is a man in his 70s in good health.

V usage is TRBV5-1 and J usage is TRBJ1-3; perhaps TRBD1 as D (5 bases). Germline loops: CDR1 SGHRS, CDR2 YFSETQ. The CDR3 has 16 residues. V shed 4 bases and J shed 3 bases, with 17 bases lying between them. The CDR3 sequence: CASSLNRGAGGNTIYF. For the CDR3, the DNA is TGCGCCAGCAGCCTAAACCGCGGGGCGGGTGGAAACACCATATATTTT.

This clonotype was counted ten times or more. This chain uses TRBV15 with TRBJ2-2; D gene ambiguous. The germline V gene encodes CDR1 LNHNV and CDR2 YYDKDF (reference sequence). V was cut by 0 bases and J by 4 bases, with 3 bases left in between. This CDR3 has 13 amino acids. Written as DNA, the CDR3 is TGTGCCACCAGCAGAGATGCCACCGGGGAGCTGTTTTTT. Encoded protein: CATSRDATGELFF. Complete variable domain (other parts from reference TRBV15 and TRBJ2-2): DAMVIQNPRYQVTQFGKPVTLSCSQTLNHNVMYWYQQKSSQAPKLLFHYYDKDFNNEADTPDNFQSRRPNTSFCFLDIRSPGLGDTAMYLCATSRDATGELFFGEGSRLTVL.

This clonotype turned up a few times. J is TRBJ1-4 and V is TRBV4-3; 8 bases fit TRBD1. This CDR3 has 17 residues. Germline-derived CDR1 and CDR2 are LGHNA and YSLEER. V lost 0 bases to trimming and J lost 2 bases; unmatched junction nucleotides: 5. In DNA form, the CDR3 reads TGCGCCAGCAGCCAAGATCTTAGGACAGGGACTAATGAAAAACTGTTTTTT. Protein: CASSQDLRTGTNEKLFF.

This chain's CDR3 is CAWNRWVNSGNTIYF. In DNA form, the CDR3 reads TGTGCCTGGAATCGGTGGGTTAACTCTGGAAACACCATATATTTT. This rearrangement joins TRBV30 to TRBJ1-3; no clear D gene. Germline V gene data show CDR1 as GTSNPN and CDR2 as SVGIG (reference sequence). Trimming took off 4 bases at V and 0 bases at J, with 13 bases between the two ends. The CDR3 consists of 15 residues.

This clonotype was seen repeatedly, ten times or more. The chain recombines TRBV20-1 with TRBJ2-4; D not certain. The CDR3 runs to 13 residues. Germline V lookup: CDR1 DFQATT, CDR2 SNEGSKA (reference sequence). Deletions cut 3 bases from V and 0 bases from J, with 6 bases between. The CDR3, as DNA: TGCAGTGCTAGCGGCCTAGCCAAAAACATTCAGTACTTC. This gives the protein CSASGLAKNIQYF.

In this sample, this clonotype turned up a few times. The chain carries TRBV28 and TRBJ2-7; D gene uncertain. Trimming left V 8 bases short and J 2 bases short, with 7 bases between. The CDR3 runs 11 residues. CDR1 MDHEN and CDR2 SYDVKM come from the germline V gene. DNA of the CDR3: TGTGCCAGCCACGGCCCCTACGAGCAGTACTTC. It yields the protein CASHGPYEQYF.

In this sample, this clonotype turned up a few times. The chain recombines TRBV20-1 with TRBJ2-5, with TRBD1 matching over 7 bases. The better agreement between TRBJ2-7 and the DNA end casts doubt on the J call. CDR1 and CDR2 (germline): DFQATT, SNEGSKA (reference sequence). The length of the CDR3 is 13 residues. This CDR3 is CSASDRNAYEQYF. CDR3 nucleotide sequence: TGCAGTGCTTCGGACAGGAATGCCTACGAGCAGTACTTC.

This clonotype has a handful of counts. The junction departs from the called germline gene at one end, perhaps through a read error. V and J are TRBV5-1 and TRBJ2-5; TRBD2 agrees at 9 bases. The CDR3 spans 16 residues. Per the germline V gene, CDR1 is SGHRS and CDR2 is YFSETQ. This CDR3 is CASSLGGSGGQETQYF. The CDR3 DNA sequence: TGCGCCAGCAGCTTGGGAGGTAGCGGGGGCCAAGAGACCCAATACTTC.

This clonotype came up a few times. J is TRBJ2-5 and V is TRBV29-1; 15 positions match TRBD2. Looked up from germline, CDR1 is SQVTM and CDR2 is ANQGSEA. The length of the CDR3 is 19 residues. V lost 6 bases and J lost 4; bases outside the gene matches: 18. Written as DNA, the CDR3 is TGCAGCGTCGACTTACAACCGGGACTAGCGGGAGGAAATTCAGAGACCCAGTACTTC. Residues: CSVDLQPGLAGGNSETQYF.

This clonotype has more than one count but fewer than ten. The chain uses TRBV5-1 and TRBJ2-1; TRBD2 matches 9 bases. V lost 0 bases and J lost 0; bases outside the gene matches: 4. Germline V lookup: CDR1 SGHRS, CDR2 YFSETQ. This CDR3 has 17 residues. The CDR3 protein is CASSLGGSGSSYNEQFF. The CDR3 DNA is TGCGCCAGCAGCTTGGGTGGTAGCGGGAGCTCCTACAATGAGCAGTTCTTC.

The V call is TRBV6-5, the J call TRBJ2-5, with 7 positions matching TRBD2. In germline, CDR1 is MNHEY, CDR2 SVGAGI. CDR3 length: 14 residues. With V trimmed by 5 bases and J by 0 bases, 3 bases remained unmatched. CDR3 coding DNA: TGTGCCAGCAGTCGCGGGGGTAACCAAGAGACCCAGTACTTC. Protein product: CASSRGGNQETQYF.

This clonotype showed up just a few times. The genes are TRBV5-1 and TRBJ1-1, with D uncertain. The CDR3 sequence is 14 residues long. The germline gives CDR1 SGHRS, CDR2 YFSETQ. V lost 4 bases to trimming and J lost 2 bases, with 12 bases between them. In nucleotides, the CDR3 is TGCGCCAGCAGCAGGACGGCTGGAAACACTGAAGCTTTCTTT. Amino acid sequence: CASSRTAGNTEAFF.

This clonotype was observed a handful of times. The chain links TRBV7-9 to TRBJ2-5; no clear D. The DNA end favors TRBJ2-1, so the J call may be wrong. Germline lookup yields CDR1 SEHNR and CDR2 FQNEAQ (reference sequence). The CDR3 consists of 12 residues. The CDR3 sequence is CASSLVTNEQFF. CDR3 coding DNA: TGTGCCAGCAGCTTAGTCACTAATGAGCAGTTCTTC.

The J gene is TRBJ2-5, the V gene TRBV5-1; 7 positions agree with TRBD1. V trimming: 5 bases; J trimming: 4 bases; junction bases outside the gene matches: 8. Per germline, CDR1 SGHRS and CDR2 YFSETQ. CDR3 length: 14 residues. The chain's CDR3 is CASSAGGVVETQYF. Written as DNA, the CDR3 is TGCGCCAGCAGTGCAGGGGGAGTGGTAGAGACCCAGTACTTC.

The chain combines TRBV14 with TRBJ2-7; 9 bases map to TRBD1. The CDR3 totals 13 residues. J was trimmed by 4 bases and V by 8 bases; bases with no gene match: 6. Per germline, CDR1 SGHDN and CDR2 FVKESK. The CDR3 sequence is CASGLGTGYEQYF. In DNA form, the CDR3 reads TGTGCCAGCGGTCTTGGGACAGGGTACGAGCAGTACTTC. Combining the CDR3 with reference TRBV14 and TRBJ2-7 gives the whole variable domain EAGVTQFPSHSVIEKGQTVTLRCDPISGHDNLYWYRRVMGKEIKFLLHFVKESKQDESGMPNNRFLAERTGGTYSTLKVQPAELEDSGVYFCASGLGTGYEQYFGPGTRLTVT.

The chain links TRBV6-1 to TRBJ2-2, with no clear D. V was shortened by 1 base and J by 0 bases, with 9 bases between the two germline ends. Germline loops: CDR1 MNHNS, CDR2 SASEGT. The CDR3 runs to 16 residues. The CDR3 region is CASSEVTGANTGELFF. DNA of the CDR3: TGTGCCAGCAGTGAAGTGACTGGAGCGAACACCGGGGAGCTGTTTTTT.

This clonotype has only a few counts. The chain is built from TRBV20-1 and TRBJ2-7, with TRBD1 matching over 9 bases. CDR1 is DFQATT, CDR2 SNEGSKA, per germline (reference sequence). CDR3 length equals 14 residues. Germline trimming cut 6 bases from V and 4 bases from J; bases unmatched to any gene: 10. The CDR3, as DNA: TGCAGTGCAGCCAGAACAGGGGGCGGGTACGAGCAGTACTTC. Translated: CSAARTGGGYEQYF.

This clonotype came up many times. CDR3 sequence: CASSRGLAGRPFF. In nucleotides, the CDR3 is TGCGCCAGCAGCCGGGGACTAGCGGGTCGGCCGTTCTTC. The rearrangement uses TRBV5-1 and TRBJ2-1, with 12 bases lining up with TRBD2. Germline V gene sequence: CDR1 SGHRS, CDR2 YFSETQ. The CDR3 is 13 amino acids. J was trimmed by 15 bases and V by 4 bases; bases with no gene match: 8. The full variable domain, its missing parts supplied by reference TRBV5-1 and TRBJ2-1, is KAGVTQTPRYLIKTRGQQVTLSCSPISGHRSVSWYQQTPGQGLQFLFEYFSETQRNKGNFPGRFSGRQFSNSRSEMNVSTLELGDSALYLCASSRGLAGRPFFGPGTRLTVL.